This T cell receptor (beta chain) emerged from a study of blood T cell repertoires in COVID-19 (dated by TCRdb to the early 2020s). The study in broad terms: Samples from collaborators originated in the United States, Italy and Spain and spanned both the acute and convalescent phases of COVID-19. The prospective study material was composed of cDNA or gDNA derived from T cells, B-cell-depleted T cells, or PBMCs. The dataset comprised deeply sampled blood TCRbeta repertoires from subjects exposed to, actively infected with, or recovered from COVID-19. The repertoires were released in a freely available public database intended as a resource for research on the immune response to SARS-CoV-2. Samples came from the ongoing ImmuneRACE study (first 160 participants) plus 1,254 subjects from 6 global collaborators. Sample metadata almost always included a de-identified subject ID, COVID-19 status, age in years and sex. Where HLA class I and class II types were available, the types were taken from metadata supplied by the sample provider, not from assay-based typing.

The CDR3 numbers 14 residues from cysteine through phenylalanine. Here the CDR3 DNA is all that survives: 42 bases in frame from base 1. The germline V gene encodes CDR1 MNHEY and CDR2 SVGAGI. The V end gives up 6 bases and the J end 5 bases, leaving 7 bases in the junction not matched to a gene. What the authors observed across the whole study: Clinical and demographic metadata were provided uncurated, with the amount varying by source and participant.

TCRbeta CDR3 regions were amplified from genomic DNA using the immunoSEQ Assay, a bias-controlled multiplex PCR. In the source study's methods: The number of nucleated cells in each sample was estimated by amplification of reference gene primers within the assay. Sequence reads were collapsed and filtered to measure the absolute abundance of every unique TCRbeta CDR3 rearrangement. For each sample, productive Simpson clonality was calculated as the square root of Simpson's diversity index across productive rearrangements. The table was pulled from immuneACCESS by TCRdb, which kept in-frame rearrangements only. Such tables lose some clones; where checked, under half of the loss comes from unresolved V genes, and the rest has no known cause. For V, J and clone size, that table is used; D and trimming come from the DNA. Recorded for this sample are about 260,000 clones; more than 80% of them occurred a single time. Jointly, the top ten make up about 4% of the sample.

This clone has only one observation. This clone's antigen is unknown. Base qualities are not provided; no much larger clone lies one nucleotide away. Collaborating institutions collected whole blood in K2EDTA tubes following their own protocols. For TCRbeta analysis, collaborators shipped samples as frozen whole blood, isolated PBMCs, or DNA extracted from either of those sample types. The chain is made from TRBV6-5 and TRBJ1-2, and 9 bases in between align with TRBD1. Source material: peripheral blood. This clonotype originated in a woman aged 40 to 50 with acute or convalescent COVID-19. The bases read TGTGCCAGCAGGAGGGACAGGGCGTTATATGGCTACACCTTC. Translated, it gives CASRRDRALYGYTF.